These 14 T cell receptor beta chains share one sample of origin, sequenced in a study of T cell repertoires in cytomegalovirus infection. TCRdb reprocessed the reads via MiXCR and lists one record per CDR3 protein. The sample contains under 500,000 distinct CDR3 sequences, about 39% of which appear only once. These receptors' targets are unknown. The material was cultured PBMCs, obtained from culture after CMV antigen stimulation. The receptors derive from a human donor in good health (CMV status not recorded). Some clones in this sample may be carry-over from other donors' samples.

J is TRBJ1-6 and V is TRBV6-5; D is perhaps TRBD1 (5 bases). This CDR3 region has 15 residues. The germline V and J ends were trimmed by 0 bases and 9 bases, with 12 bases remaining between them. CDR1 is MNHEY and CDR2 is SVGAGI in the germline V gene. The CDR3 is CASSYSWTSGSPLHF. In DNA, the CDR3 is TGTGCCAGCAGTTACTCATGGACATCGGGTTCACCCCTCCACTTT.

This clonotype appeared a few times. The CDR3 reads CATLMAGASYNEQFF. The DNA for the CDR3 is TGTGCCACACTAATGGCGGGAGCAAGTTACAATGAGCAGTTCTTC. The rearrangement joins TRBV2 to TRBJ2-1; 7 bases map to TRBD2. The CDR3 runs 15 residues. The V gene end was trimmed by 10 bases and the J gene end by 4 bases; junction bases not matched to a gene: 13. Germline loops: CDR1 SNHLY, CDR2 FYNNEI.

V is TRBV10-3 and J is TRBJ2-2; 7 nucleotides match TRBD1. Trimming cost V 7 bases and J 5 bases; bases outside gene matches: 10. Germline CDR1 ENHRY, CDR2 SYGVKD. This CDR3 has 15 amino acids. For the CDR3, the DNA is TGTGCCATCACCGGGACAGCCTTAGGGACCGGGGAGCTGTTTTTT. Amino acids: CAITGTALGTGELFF.

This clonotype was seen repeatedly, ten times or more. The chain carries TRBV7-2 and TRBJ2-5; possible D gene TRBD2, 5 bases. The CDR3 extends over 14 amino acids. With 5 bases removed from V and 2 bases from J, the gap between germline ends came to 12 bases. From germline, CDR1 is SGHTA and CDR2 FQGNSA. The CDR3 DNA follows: TGTGCCAGCAGCCCCTGGACTCGGCAAGAGACCCAGTACTTC. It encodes CASSPWTRQETQYF.

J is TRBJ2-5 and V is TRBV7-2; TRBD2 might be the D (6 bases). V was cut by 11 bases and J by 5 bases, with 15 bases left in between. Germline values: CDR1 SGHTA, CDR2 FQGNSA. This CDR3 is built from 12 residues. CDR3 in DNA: TGTGCCGCCCGGGGGTCCCTCGAGACCCAGTACTTC. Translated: CAARGSLETQYF.

CDR3 protein: CASSTSIHEQFF. The CDR3 DNA reads as TGTGCCAGCTCAACTAGCATCCATGAGCAGTTCTTC. The gene calls are TRBV2 and TRBJ2-1; tentative D call: TRBD2 (6 bases). V lost 8 bases and J 8 bases, leaving 13 bases between the germline ends. Germline V CDR1 and CDR2: SNHLY, FYNNEI. The CDR3 has 12 amino acids.

CDR3 protein: CASSHRTGGVKAFF. CDR3 DNA: TGCGCCAGCAGCCATCGTACAGGGGGCGTTAAAGCTTTCTTT. The chain employs TRBV4-1 and TRBJ1-1; 9 bases fit TRBD1. The J segment lost 9 bases and the V segment lost 3 bases, leaving 8 bases of the junction unmatched. In germline, CDR1 is MGHRA, CDR2 YSYEKL. This CDR3 has 14 amino acids.

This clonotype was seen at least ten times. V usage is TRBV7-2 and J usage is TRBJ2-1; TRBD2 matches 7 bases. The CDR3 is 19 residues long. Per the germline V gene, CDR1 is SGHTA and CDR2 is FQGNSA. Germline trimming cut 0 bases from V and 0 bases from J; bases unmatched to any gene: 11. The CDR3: CASSLAGGVALSSYNEQFF. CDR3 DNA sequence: TGTGCCAGCAGCTTAGCGGGGGGGGTAGCGCTAAGCTCCTACAATGAGCAGTTCTTC.

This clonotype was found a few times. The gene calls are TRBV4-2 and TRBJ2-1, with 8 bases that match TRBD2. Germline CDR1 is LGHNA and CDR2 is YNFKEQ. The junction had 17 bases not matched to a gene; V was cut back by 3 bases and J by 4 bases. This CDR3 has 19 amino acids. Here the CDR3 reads CASSQPGGTRADHYNEQFF. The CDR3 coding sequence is TGTGCCAGCAGCCAGCCCGGTGGGACTAGGGCTGATCATTACAATGAGCAGTTCTTC.

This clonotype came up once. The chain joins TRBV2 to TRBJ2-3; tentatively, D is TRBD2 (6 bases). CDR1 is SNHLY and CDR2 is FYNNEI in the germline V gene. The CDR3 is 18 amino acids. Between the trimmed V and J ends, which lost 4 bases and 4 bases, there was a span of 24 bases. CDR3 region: CASSASLGLPLGADTQYF. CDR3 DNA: TGTGCCAGCAGTGCGAGCCTGGGACTCCCCCTGGGGGCAGATACGCAGTATTTT.

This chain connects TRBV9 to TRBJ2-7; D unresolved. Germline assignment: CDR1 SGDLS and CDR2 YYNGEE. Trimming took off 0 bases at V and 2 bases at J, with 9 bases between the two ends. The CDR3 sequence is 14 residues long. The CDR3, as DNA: TGTGCCAGCAGCGTAGGAGCACCGCCCTACGAGCAGTACTTC. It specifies CASSVGAPPYEQYF.

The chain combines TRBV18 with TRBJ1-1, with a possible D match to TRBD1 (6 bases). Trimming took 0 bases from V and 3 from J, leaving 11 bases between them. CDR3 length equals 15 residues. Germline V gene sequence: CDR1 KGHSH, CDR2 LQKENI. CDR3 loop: CASSPPQGIHTEAFF. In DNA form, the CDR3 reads TGTGCCAGCTCACCACCGCAGGGGATTCACACTGAAGCTTTCTTT.

The CDR3 spells CASSSRTGIETQYF. The CDR3, as DNA: TGTGCCAGCAGCTCCCGGACAGGGATAGAGACCCAGTACTTC. The chain links TRBV7-6 to TRBJ2-5; 8 nucleotides align to TRBD1. CDR1 and CDR2 from the germline V gene are SGHVS and FNYEAQ. Unmatched junction bases numbered 5, after V lost 4 bases and J lost 4 bases. This CDR3 spans 14 amino acids. Variable domain in full (rest from reference TRBV7-6 and TRBJ2-5): GAGVSQSPRYKVTKRGQDVALRCDPISGHVSLYWYRQALGQGPEFLTYFNYEAQQDKSGLPNDRFSAERPEGSISTLTIQRTEQRDSAMYRCASSSRTGIETQYFGPGTRLLVL.

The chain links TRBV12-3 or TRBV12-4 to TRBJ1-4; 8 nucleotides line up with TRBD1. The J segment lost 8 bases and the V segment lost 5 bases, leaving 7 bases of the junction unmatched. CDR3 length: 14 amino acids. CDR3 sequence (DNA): TGTGCCAGCAGTACCCAGGGGGCGATGGAAAAACTGTTTTTT. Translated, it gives CASSTQGAMEKLFF.